Following are 6 T cell receptor beta chains from one sample sequenced in a study of patients and donors after allogeneic stem cell transplantation. TCRdb re-called the RT-PCR reads through MiXCR, storing one row per CDR3 protein. The data show under 200,000 distinct CDR3 sequences, with 24% seen just once and around 26% held by the top ten. Sequenced material: blood, either unsorted or a sorted T cell fraction (not recorded which). The receptors were sampled from a human donor who was either an allogeneic HSCT recipient or a stem cell or donor lymphocyte infusion donor (not recorded which). It is not recorded whose cells these are; they may come from a transplant donor.

This clonotype was seen repeatedly, ten times or more. The CDR3 reads CASEKGTGMYGYTF. Written as DNA, the CDR3 is TGTGCCAGCGAGAAAGGGACAGGGATGTATGGCTACACCTTC. The chain has TRBV7-9 and TRBJ1-2; the match to TRBD1 covers 9 bases. The J segment lost 5 bases and the V segment lost 8 bases, leaving 9 bases of the junction unmatched. Germline V gene sequence: CDR1 SEHNR, CDR2 FQNEAQ (reference sequence). The CDR3 contains 14 residues.

The table lists this clonotype with a few counts. CDR3 in amino acids: CASSRTSGRDLEQFF. CDR3 sequence (DNA): TGTGCCAGCAGCCGTACTAGCGGGAGGGATCTTGAGCAGTTCTTC. The chain uses TRBV7-2 and TRBJ2-1; 13 positions match TRBD2. CDR3 size: 15 residues. Trimming at V came to 5 bases and at J to 9 bases, leaving 7 bases not matched to a gene. CDR1 SGHTA and CDR2 FQGNSA come from the germline V gene.

V is TRBV4-2 and J is TRBJ2-1; 7 positions match TRBD2. The CDR3 runs 15 residues. Germline V gene lookup returns CDR1 LGHNA and CDR2 YNFKEQ. With V trimmed by 1 base and J by 10 bases, 10 bases remained unmatched. The CDR3 spells CASSQVAGEPSEQFF. CDR3 coding DNA: TGTGCCAGCAGCCAAGTCGCGGGAGAGCCATCCGAGCAGTTCTTC.

The genes are TRBV7-8 and TRBJ2-7; D might be TRBD1 (6 bases). The CDR3 spans 15 residues. V was shortened by 5 bases and J by 2 bases, with 16 bases between the two germline ends. Germline loops: CDR1 SGHVS, CDR2 FQNEAQ. The CDR3 DNA reads as TGTGCCAGCAGCGTGATCCGACAGGCCCCCTACGAGCAGTACTTC. As protein: CASSVIRQAPYEQYF.

This clonotype occurred many times. This chain links TRBV12-3 or TRBV12-4 with TRBJ1-2; a possible D gene is TRBD1 (5 bases). This CDR3 contains 14 residues. Trimming shortened V by 8 bases and J by 0 bases, and 13 bases separated the two germline ends. Here the CDR3 reads CASWGTTSNYGYTF. CDR3 bases: TGTGCCAGCTGGGGGACGACCTCTAACTATGGCTACACCTTC.

The chain uses TRBV5-1 and TRBJ2-1; maybe TRBD1 (6 bases). Trimming removed 5 bases from V and 5 bases from J, with 14 bases in between. Germline V gene data show CDR1 as SGHRS and CDR2 as YFSETQ. The CDR3 sequence is 14 residues long. CDR3 in amino acids: CASSSTGTNNEQFF. The CDR3 DNA is TGCGCCAGCAGTTCGACCGGGACAAACAATGAGCAGTTCTTC.